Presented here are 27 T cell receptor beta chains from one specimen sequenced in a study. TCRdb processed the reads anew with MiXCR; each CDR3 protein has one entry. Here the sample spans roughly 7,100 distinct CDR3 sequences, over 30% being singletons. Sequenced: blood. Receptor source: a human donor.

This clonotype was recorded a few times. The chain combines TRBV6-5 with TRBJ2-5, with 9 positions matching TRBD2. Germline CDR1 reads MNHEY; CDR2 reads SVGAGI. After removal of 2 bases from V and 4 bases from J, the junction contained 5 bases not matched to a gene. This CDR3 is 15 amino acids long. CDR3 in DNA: TGTGCCAGCAGTTACGGCGGGGGGGAGGGAGAGACCCAGTACTTC. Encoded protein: CASSYGGGEGETQYF.

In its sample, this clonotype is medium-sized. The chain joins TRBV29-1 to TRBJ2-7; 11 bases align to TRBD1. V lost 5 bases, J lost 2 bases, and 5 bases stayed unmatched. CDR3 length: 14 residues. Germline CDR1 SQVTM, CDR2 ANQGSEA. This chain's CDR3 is CSVFRGQGAYEQYF. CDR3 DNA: TGCAGCGTTTTCCGGGGACAGGGGGCCTACGAGCAGTACTTC.

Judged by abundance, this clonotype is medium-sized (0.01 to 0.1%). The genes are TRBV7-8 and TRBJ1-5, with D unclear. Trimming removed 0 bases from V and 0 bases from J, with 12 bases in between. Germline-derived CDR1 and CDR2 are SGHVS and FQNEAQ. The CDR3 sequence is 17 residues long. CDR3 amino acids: CASSLARSRYSNQPQHF. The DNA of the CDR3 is TGTGCCAGCAGCTTAGCCCGCTCAAGATATAGCAATCAGCCCCAGCATTTT.

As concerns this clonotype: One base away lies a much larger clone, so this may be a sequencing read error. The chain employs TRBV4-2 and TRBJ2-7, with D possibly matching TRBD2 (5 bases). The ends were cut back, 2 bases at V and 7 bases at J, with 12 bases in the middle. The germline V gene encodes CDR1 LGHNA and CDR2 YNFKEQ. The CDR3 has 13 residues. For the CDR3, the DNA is TGTGCCAGCAGCCAACGGGAAGGCAATGAGCAGTACTTC. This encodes CASSQREGNEQYF.

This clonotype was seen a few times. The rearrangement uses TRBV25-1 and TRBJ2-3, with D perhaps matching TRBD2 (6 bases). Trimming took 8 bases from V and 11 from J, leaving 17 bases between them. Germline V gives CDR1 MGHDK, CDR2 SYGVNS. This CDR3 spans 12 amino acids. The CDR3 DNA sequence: TGTGCCAGCCGGACTAACTTCAATGAGCAGTATTTT. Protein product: CASRTNFNEQYF. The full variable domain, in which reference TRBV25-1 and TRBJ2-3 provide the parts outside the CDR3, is EADIYQTPRYLVIGTGKKITLECSQTMGHDKMYWYQQDPGMELHLIHYSYGVNSTEKGDLSSESTVSRIRTEHFPLTLESARPSHTSQYLCASRTNFNEQYFGPGTRLTVL.

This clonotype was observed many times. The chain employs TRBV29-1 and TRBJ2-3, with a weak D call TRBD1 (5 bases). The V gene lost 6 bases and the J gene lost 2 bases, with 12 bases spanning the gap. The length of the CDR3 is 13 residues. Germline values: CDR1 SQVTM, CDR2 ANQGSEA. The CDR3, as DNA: TGCAGCGTATCCGGACACGACACAGATACGCAGTATTTT. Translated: CSVSGHDTDTQYF.

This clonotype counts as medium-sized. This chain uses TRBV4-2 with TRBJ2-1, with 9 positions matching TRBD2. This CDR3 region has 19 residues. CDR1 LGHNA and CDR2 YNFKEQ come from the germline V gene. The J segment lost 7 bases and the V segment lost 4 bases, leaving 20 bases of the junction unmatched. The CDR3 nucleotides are TGTGCCAGCAGCCGCGAGGTGGGTAGCGGGAGAGGGGGCAGGAATGAGCAGTTCTTC. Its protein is CASSREVGSGRGGRNEQFF.

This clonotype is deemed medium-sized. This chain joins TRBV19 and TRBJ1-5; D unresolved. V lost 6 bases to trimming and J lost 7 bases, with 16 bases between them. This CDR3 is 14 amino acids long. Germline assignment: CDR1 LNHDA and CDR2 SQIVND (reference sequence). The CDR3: CASRHFGERQPQHF. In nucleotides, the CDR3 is TGTGCCAGTAGACACTTCGGGGAGCGACAGCCCCAGCATTTT.

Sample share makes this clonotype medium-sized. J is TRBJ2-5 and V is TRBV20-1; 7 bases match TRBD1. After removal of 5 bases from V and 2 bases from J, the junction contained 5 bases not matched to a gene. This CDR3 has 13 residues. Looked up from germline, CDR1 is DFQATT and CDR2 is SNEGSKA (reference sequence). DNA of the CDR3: TGCAGTGCTGGCGACAGGGTACAAGAGACCCAGTACTTC. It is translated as CSAGDRVQETQYF.

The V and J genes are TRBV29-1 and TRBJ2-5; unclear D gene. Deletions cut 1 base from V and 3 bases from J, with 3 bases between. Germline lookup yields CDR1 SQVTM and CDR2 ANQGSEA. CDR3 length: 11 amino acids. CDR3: CSVEVEETQYF. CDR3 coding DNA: TGCAGCGTTGAAGTAGAAGAGACCCAGTACTTC.

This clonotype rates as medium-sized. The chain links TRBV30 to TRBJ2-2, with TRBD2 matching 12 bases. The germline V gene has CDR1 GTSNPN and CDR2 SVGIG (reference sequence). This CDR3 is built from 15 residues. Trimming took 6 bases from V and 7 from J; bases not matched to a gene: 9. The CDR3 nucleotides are TGTGCCTGCCCCAAAGGACTAGCGGGGCACGGGGAGCTGTTTTTT. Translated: CACPKGLAGHGELFF.

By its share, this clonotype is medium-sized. CDR3 nucleotides: TGCAGCGTTGAGGGTGCGGGAGCCATCTACGAGCAGTACTTC. Amino acids: CSVEGAGAIYEQYF. V and J are TRBV29-1 and TRBJ2-7; 7 bases agree with TRBD2. The germline V gene encodes CDR1 SQVTM and CDR2 ANQGSEA. This CDR3 has 14 residues. With 3 bases clipped from V and 3 bases from J, the junction kept 8 bases outside the gene matches.

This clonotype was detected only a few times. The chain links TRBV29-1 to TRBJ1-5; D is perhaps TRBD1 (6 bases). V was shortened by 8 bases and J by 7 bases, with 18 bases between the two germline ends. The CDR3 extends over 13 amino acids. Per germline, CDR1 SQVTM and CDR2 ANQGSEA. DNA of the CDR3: TGCAGCATCCTACAGGGAGGCGGACAGCCCCAGCATTTT. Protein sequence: CSILQGGGQPQHF.

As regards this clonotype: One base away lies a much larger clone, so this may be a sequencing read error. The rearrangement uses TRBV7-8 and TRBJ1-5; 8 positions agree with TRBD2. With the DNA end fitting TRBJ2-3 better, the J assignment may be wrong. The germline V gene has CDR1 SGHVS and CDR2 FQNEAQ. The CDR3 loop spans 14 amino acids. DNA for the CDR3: TGTGCCAGCAGCTTAGTCAGCGGGAGTCAGCCCCAGTATTTT. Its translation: CASSLVSGSQPQYF.

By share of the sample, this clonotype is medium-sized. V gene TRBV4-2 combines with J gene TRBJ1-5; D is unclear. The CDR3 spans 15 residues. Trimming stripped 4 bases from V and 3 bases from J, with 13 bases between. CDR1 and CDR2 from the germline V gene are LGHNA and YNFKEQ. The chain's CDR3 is CASSPEDLFNQPQHF. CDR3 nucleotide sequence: TGTGCCAGCAGCCCCGAGGATTTGTTCAATCAGCCCCAGCATTTT.

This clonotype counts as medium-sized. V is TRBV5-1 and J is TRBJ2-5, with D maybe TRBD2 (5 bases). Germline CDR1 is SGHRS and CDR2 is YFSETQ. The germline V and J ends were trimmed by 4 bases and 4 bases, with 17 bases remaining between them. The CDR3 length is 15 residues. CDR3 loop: CASSLGPGSGETQYF. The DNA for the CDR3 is TGCGCCAGCAGCCTGGGCCCGGGATCGGGAGAGACCCAGTACTTC.

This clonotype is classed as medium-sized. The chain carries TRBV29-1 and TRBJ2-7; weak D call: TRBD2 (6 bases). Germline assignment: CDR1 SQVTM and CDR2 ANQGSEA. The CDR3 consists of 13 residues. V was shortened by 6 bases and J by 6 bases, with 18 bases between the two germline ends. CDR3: CSVGLTAYGEQYF. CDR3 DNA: TGCAGCGTGGGACTCACAGCTTATGGCGAGCAGTACTTC.

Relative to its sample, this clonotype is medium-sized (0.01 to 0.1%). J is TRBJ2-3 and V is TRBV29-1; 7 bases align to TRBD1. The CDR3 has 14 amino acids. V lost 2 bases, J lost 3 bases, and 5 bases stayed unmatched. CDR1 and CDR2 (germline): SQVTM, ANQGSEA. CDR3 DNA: TGCAGCGTTGAACGAGGGGGCAGGACAGATACGCAGTATTTT. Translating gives CSVERGGRTDTQYF.

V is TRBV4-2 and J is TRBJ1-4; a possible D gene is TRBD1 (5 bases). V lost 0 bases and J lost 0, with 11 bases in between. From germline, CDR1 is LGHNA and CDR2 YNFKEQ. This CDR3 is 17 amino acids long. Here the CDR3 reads CASSQDPQGTTNEKLFF. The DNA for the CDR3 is TGTGCCAGCAGCCAAGATCCCCAGGGCACAACTAATGAAAAACTGTTTTTT.

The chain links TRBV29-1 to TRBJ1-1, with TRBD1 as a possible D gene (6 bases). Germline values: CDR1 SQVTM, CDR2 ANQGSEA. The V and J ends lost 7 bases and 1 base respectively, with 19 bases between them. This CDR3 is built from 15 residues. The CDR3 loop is CSESIGTLTNTEAFF. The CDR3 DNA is TGCAGCGAAAGTATAGGGACATTAACGAACACTGAAGCTTTCTTT.

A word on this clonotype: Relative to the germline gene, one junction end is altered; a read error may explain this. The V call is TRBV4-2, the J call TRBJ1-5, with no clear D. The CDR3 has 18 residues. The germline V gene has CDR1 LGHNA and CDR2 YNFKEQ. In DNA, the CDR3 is TGTGCCAGCGGCCACACTCATGATGCACTGTGTAGCAATCAGCCCCAGCATTTT. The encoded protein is CASGHTHDALCSNQPQHF.

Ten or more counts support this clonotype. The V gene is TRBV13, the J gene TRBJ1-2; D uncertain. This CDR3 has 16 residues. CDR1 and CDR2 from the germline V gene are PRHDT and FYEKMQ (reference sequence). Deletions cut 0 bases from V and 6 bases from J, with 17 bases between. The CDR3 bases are TGTGCCAGCAGCTTAGGCTCTTCGACGTTTGGGCATGGCTACACCTTC. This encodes CASSLGSSTFGHGYTF.

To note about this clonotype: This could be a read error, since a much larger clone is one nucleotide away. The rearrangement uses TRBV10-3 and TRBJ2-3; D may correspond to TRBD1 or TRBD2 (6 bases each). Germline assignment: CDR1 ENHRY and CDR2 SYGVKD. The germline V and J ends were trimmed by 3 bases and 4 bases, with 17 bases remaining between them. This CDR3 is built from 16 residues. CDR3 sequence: CAISEGGNSSSDTQYF. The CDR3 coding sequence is TGTGCCATCAGTGAAGGGGGGAATAGCTCTTCAGATACGCAGTATTTT.

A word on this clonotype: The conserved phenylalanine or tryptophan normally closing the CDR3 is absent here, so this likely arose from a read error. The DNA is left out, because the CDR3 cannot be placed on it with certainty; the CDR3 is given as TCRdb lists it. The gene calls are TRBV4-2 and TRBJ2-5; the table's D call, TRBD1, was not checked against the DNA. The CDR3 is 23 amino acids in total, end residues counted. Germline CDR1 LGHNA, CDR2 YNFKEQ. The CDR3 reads CASSQDFGLAESYNEQFFGPGTL.

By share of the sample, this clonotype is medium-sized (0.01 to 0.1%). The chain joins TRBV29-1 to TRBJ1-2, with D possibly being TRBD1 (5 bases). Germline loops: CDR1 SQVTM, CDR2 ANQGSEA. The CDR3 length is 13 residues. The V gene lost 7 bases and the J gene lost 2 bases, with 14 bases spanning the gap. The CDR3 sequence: CSAPTQENYGYTF. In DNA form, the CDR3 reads TGCAGCGCTCCAACACAGGAGAACTATGGCTACACCTTC.

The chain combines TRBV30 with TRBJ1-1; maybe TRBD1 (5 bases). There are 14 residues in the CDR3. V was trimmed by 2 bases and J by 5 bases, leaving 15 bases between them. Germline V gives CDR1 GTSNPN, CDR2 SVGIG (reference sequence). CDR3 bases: TGTGCCTGGAGTCGTTTGGGGGTGAGGACTGAAGCTTTCTTT. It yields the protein CAWSRLGVRTEAFF.

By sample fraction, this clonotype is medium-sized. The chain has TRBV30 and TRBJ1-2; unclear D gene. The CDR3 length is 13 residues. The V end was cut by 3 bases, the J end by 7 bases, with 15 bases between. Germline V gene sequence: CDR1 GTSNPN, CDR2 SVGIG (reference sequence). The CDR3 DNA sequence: TGTGCCTGGAGAGGTCAAGGAAAGGGTGGCTACACCTTC. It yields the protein CAWRGQGKGGYTF.